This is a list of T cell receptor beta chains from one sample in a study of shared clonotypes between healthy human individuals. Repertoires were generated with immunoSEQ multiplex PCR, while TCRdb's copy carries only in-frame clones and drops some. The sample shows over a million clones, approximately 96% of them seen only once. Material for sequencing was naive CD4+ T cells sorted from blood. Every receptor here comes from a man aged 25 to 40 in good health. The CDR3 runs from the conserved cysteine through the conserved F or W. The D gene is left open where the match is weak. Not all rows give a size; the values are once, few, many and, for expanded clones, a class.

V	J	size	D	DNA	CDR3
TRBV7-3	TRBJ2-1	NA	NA	TGTGCCAGCAGCTTAGGGGGGACTGGTGACAATGAGCAGTTCTTC	CASSLGGTGDNEQFF
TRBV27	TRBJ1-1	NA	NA	TGTGCCAGCAGCCGTGTCAGGCCTCCGAGCACTGAAGCTTTCTTT	CASSRVRPPSTEAFF
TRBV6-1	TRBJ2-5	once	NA	TGTGCCAGCAGCGAAAGACTGGAGACCCAGTACTTC	CASSERLETQYF
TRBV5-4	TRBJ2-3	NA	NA	TGTGCCAGCAGCTTCGTTCCTCCACCGCGCACAGATACGCAGTATTTT	CASSFVPPPRTDTQYF
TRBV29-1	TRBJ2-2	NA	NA	TGCAGCGTGCCAGGGGGGTACACCGGGGAGCTGTTTTTT	CSVPGGYTGELFF
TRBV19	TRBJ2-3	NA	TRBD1	TGTGCCAGTACCGACAGGGGGCGTTTCGGCACAGATACGCAGTATTTT	CASTDRGRFGTDTQYF
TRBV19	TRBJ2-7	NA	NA	TGTGCCAGTAGACCGGCCCCCTCCTACGAGCAGTACTTC	CASRPAPSYEQYF
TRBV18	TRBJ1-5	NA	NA	TGTGCCAGCTCACCCGTGACCGGGGGATTAAATCAGCCCCAGCATTTT	CASSPVTGGLNQPQHF
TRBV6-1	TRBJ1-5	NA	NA	TGTGCCAGCAGTGAAGCGCTTCGACAATATAGCAATCAGCCCCAGCATTTT	CASSEALRQYSNQPQHF
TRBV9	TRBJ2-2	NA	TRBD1	TGTGCCAGCAGCGTTACCGGGACAGGGGGTATCGGGGAGCTGTTTTTT	CASSVTGTGGIGELFF
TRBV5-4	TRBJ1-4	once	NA	TGTGCCAGCAGCTCGGACGTTGTGGGGCCATATGATGAAAAACTGTTTTTT	CASSSDVVGPYDEKLFF
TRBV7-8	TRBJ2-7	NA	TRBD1	TGTGCCAGCAGCCACCTCGGACAGGCGATGGGGTACGAGCAGTACTTC	CASSHLGQAMGYEQYF
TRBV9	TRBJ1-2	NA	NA	TGTGCCAGCAGCGTAATGGGGGGGTCCCAGACTGGCTACACCTTC	CASSVMGGSQTGYTF
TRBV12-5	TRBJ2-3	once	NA	TGTGCTAGTGGCGCTAGCGGCACAGATACGCAGTATTTT	CASGASGTDTQYF
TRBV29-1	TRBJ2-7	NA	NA	TGCAGCGTTGAAGCGGCCCCAGGGGTTGGCCCCGAGCAGTACTTC	CSVEAAPGVGPEQYF
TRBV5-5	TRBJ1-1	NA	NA	TGTGCCAGCAGCCCGGCTCTGTGGACTGAAGCTTTCTTT	CASSPALWTEAFF
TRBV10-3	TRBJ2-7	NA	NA	TGTGCCATCAGTGAGACCCAGGGGAACGAGCAGTACTTC	CAISETQGNEQYF